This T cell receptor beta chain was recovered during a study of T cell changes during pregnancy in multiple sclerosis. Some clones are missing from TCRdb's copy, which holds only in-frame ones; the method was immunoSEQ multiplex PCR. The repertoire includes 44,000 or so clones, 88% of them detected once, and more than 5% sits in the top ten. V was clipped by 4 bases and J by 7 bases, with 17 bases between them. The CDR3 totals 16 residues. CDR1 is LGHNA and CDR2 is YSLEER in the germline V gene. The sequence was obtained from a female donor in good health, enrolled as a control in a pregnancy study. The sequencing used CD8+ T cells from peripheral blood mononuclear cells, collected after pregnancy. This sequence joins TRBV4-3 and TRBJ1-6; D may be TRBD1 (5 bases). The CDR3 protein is CASSPRDGGENSPLHF. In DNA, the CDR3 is TGCGCCAGCAGCCCTCGGGATGGGGGGGAAAATTCACCCCTCCACTTT.